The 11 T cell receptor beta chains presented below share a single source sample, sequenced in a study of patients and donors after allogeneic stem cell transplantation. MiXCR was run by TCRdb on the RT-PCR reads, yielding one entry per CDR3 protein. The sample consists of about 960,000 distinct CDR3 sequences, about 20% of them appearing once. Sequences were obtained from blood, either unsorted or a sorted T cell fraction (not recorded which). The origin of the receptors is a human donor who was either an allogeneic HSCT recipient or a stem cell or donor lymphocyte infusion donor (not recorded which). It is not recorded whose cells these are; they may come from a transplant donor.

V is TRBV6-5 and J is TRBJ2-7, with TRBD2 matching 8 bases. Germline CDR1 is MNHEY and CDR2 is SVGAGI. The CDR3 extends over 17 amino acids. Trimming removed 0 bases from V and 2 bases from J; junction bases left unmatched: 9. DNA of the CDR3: TGTGCCAGCAGTTACTCGACTGGGGCGGGAGGCACCTACGAGCAGTACTTC. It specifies CASSYSTGAGGTYEQYF.

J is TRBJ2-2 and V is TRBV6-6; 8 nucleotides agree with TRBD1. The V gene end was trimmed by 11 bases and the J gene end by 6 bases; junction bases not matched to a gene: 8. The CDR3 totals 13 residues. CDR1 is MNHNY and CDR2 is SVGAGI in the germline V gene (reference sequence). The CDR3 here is CALLGDRPGELFF. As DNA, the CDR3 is TGTGCCCTCCTAGGGGACAGGCCCGGGGAGCTGTTTTTT.

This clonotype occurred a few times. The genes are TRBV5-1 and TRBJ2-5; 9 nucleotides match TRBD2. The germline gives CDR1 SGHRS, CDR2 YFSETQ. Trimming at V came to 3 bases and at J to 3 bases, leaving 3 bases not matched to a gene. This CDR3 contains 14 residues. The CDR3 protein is CASSSIAGEETQYF. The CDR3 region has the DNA TGCGCCAGCAGCTCCATAGCGGGAGAAGAGACCCAGTACTTC.

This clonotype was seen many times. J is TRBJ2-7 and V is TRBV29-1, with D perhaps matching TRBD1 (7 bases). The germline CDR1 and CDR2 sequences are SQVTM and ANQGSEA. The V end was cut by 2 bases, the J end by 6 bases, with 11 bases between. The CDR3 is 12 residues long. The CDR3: CSVESGGFEQYF. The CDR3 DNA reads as TGCAGCGTTGAATCAGGGGGGTTCGAGCAGTACTTC.

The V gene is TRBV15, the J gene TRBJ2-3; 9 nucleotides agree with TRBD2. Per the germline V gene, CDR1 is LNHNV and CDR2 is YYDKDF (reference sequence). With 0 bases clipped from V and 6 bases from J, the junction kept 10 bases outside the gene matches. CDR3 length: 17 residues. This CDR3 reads CATSREGTREGRDTQYF. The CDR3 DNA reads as TGTGCCACCAGCAGAGAAGGAACGCGGGAGGGCCGGGATACGCAGTATTTT.

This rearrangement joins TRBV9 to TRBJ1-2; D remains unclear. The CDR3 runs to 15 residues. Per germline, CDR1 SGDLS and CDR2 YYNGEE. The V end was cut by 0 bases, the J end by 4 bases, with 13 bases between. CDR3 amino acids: CASSVDGGYFYGYTF. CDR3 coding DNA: TGTGCCAGCAGCGTAGATGGCGGATACTTCTATGGCTACACCTTC.

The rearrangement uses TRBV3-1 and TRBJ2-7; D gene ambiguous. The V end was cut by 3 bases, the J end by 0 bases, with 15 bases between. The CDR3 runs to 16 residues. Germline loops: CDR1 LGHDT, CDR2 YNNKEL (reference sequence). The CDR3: CASSQRWWEGSYEQYF. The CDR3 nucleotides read TGTGCCAGCAGCCAGAGGTGGTGGGAAGGCTCCTACGAGCAGTACTTC.

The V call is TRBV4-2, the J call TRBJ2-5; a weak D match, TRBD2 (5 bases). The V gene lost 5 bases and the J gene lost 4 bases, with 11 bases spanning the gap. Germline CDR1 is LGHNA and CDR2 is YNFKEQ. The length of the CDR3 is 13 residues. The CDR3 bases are TGTGCCAGCAGCGGGCGGGTCGGAGAGACCCAGTACTTC. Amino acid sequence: CASSGRVGETQYF.

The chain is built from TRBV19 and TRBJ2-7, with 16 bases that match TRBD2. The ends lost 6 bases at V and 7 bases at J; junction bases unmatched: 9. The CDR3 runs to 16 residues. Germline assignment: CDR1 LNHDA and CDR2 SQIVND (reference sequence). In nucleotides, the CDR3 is TGTGCCAGTAGCCCGGGGACTAGCGGGAGGGCCTGGGAGCAGTACTTC. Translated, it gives CASSPGTSGRAWEQYF.

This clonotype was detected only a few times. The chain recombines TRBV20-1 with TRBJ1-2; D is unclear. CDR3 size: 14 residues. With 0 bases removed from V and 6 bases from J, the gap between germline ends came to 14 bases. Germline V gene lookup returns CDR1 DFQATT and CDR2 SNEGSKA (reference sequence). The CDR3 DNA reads TGCAGTGCTAGAGATAGACGGAAGAACGATGGCTACACCTTC. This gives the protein CSARDRRKNDGYTF.

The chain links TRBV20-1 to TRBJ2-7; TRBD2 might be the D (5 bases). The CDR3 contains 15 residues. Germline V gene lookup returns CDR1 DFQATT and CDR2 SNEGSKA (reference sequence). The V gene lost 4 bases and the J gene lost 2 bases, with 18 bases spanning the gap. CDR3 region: CSAKTSGIGTYEQYF. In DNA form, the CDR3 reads TGCAGTGCTAAAACGTCGGGGATCGGAACCTACGAGCAGTACTTC.